This TCR beta chain was observed in a study of blood T cell repertoires in COVID-19. Study details: From the United States, Italy and Spain came samples of acute and convalescent COVID-19.

Germline lookup yields CDR1 KGHSH and CDR2 LQKENI. The CDR3 runs 14 residues. Trimming removed 6 bases at V and 5 bases at J, with 14 bases between. In the original processing: Amplified reference gene primers provided the basis for estimating nucleated cell counts. The protocol was immunoSEQ multiplex PCR, while the TCRdb copy is restricted to in-frame clones and leaves out a portion. The DNA was the basis for D and trimming; V, J and clone size are from that table. The sample records under 250,000 clones, about 80% being singletons. Sequencing input: PBMCs or T cells enriched from blood (not recorded which). J is TRBJ1-3 and V is TRBV18; D call uncertain. This clonotype was sampled from a woman between 40 and 50 years old with acute COVID-19. The CDR3 sequence is CASSLTRNRNTIYF. The CDR3 nucleotides are TGTGCCAGCTCCCTTACGAGGAATAGAAACACCATATATTTT.